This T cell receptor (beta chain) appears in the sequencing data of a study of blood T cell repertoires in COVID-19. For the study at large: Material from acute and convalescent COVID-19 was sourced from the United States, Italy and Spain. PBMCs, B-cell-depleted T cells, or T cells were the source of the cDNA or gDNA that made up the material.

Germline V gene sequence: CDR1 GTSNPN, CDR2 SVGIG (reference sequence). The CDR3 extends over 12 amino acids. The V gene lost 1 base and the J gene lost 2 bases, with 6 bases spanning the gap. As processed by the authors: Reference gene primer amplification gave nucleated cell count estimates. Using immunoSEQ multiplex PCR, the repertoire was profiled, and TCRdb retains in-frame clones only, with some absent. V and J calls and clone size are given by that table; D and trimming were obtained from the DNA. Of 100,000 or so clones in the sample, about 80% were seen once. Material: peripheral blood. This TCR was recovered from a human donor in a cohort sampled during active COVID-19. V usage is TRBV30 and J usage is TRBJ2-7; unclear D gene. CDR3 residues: CAWSAVAYEQYF. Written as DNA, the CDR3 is TGTGCCTGGAGTGCTGTAGCCTACGAGCAGTACTTC.